These 18 T cell receptor beta chains originate from one sample sequenced in a study of siplizumab effects on memory and regulatory T cells. Repertoires were generated with immunoSEQ multiplex PCR, while TCRdb's copy carries only in-frame clones and drops some. The sample yields some 110,000 clones, more than 85% seen once. Sample: CD4+ T cells sorted from blood. Every receptor here comes from a human donor in good health.

This clone was seen a single time. As DNA, the CDR3 is TGTGCCAGCACCACCTCAGGACAGGGGGACACCGGGGAGCTGTTTTTT. Translation: CASTTSGQGDTGELFF. The chain is built from TRBV25-1 and TRBJ2-2; the match to TRBD1 covers 10 bases. J was trimmed by 3 bases and V by 7 bases; bases with no gene match: 8. CDR1 is MGHDK and CDR2 is SYGVNS in the germline V gene. The CDR3 totals 16 residues.

V gene TRBV6-6 combines with J gene TRBJ2-3; D is ambiguous. V was pared by 6 bases and J by 0 bases, with 13 bases between. There are 15 residues in the CDR3. Per germline, CDR1 MNHNY and CDR2 SVGAGI (reference sequence). DNA of the CDR3: TGTGCCAGCAGCCCGGTCCCACTTAGCACAGATACGCAGTATTTT. It translates to CASSPVPLSTDTQYF.

This CDR3 is CASSVDPAGGIYNEQFF. The CDR3 DNA sequence: TGTGCCAGCAGCGTAGACCCGGCGGGAGGGATCTACAATGAGCAGTTCTTC. The V gene is TRBV9, the J gene TRBJ2-1; TRBD2 aligns across 9 bases. This CDR3 region has 17 residues. V trimming: 0 bases; J trimming: 3 bases; junction bases outside the gene matches: 7. Germline V gene data show CDR1 as SGDLS and CDR2 as YYNGEE. The full variable domain, its missing parts supplied by reference TRBV9 and TRBJ2-1, is DSGVTQTPKHLITATGQRVTLRCSPRSGDLSVYWYQQSLDQGLQFLIQYYNGEERAKGNILERFSAQQFPDLHSELNLSSLELGDSALYFCASSVDPAGGIYNEQFFGPGTRLTVL.

The V call is TRBV5-4, the J call TRBJ2-5; 8 bases align to TRBD1. CDR3 length: 15 residues. Unmatched junction bases numbered 12, after V lost 4 bases and J lost 7 bases. Looked up from germline, CDR1 is SGHNT and CDR2 is YYREEE (reference sequence). The CDR3, as DNA: TGTGCCAGCAGCCCACCGACAGGGGCAAGGGGGACCCAGTACTTC. It specifies CASSPPTGARGTQYF. Using reference TRBV5-4 and TRBJ2-5 for the parts outside the CDR3, the full variable domain is ETGVTQSPTHLIKTRGQQVTLRCSSQSGHNTVSWYQQALGQGPQFIFQYYREEENGRGNFPPRFSGLQFPNYSSELNVNALELDDSALYLCASSPPTGARGTQYFGPGTRLLVL.

The chain is built from TRBV7-3 and TRBJ1-1, with D tentatively TRBD1 (6 bases). The CDR3 extends over 14 amino acids. Between the trimmed V and J ends, which lost 5 bases and 4 bases, there was a span of 14 bases. Germline CDR1 reads SGHTA; CDR2 reads FQGTGA. The CDR3 region has the DNA TGTGCCAGCAGCAGGACAGAGGTGGGCACTGAAGCTTTCTTT. It encodes CASSRTEVGTEAFF.

The rearrangement joins TRBV6-7 to TRBJ1-2; 7 nucleotides agree with TRBD1. TRBV6-7 is treated as an ORF (open reading frame) with a function not yet certain. The V segment lost 2 bases and the J segment 2 bases; nucleotides outside the gene matches: 2. The CDR3 extends over 14 amino acids. CDR3 loop: CASSYRGLNYGYTF. The CDR3 nucleotides read TGTGCCAGCAGTTACAGGGGGCTCAACTATGGCTACACCTTC.

This chain links TRBV12-5 with TRBJ2-1; the match to TRBD1 covers 9 bases. The CDR3 runs 19 residues. Per the germline V gene, CDR1 is LGHNT and CDR2 is FRNRAP. V lost 5 bases, J lost 1 base, and 15 bases stayed unmatched. The CDR3 region has the DNA TGTGCTAGTGGTCCGATCCCCTGGGACAGGGAACAATCCTACAATGAGCAGTTCTTC. Its translation is CASGPIPWDREQSYNEQFF.

CDR3 in DNA: TGTGCCAGCAGCGTAGGGGCGGGGCCCACAGATACGCAGTATTTT. This encodes CASSVGAGPTDTQYF. This rearrangement joins TRBV9 to TRBJ2-3; D might be TRBD2 (6 bases). V was shortened by 0 bases and J by 2 bases, with 10 bases between the two germline ends. The CDR3 is 15 amino acids. CDR1 and CDR2 (germline): SGDLS, YYNGEE.

The gene calls are TRBV7-3 and TRBJ1-1; possibly TRBD1 for D (5 bases). The CDR3 sequence is 14 residues long. Trimming removed 3 bases from V and 4 bases from J, with 12 bases in between. Germline V gene data show CDR1 as SGHTA and CDR2 as FQGTGA. The CDR3 reads CASSFGSGGTEAFF. CDR3 DNA: TGTGCCAGCAGCTTTGGATCGGGGGGCACTGAAGCTTTCTTT.

This rearrangement joins TRBV19 to TRBJ1-1, with D uncertain. This CDR3 is 16 amino acids long. From germline, CDR1 is LNHDA and CDR2 SQIVND (reference sequence). V lost 3 bases and J lost 1, with 15 bases in between. DNA for the CDR3: TGTGCCAGTAGTATTAGGGAGACACGCCCGAACACTGAAGCTTTCTTT. It specifies CASSIRETRPNTEAFF.

The chain is built from TRBV19 and TRBJ1-3; D may be TRBD1 (6 bases). The germline CDR1 and CDR2 sequences are LNHDA and SQIVND (reference sequence). This CDR3 region has 14 residues. The germline V and J ends were trimmed by 3 bases and 4 bases, with 10 bases remaining between them. The CDR3 coding sequence is TGTGCCAGTAGTATGGGGGGCTTCGGAAACACCATATATTTT. Protein: CASSMGGFGNTIYF.

The V and J genes are TRBV5-1 and TRBJ1-1; D call uncertain. Germline assignment: CDR1 SGHRS and CDR2 YFSETQ. Deletions cut 3 bases from V and 6 bases from J, with 12 bases between. This CDR3 is 13 amino acids long. The CDR3 loop reads CASSSAGWAEAFF. Written as DNA, the CDR3 is TGCGCCAGCAGCTCCGCGGGGTGGGCTGAAGCTTTCTTT.

The V call is TRBV19, the J call TRBJ2-2, with TRBD1 matching over 8 bases. The CDR3 contains 14 residues. Germline V CDR1 and CDR2: LNHDA, SQIVND (reference sequence). The J segment lost 1 base and the V segment lost 7 bases, leaving 2 bases of the junction unmatched. The CDR3 region has the DNA TGTGCCAGTAAGGACAGGGAGAACACCGGGGAGCTGTTTTTT. It yields the protein CASKDRENTGELFF. The variable domain in full, with the rest retrieved from reference TRBV19 and TRBJ2-2, is DGGITQSPKYLFRKEGQNVTLSCEQNLNHDAMYWYRQDPGQGLRLIYYSQIVNDFQKGDIAEGYSVSREKKESFPLTVTSAQKNPTAFYLCASKDRENTGELFFGEGSRLTVL.

The rearrangement uses TRBV11-3 and TRBJ2-2; 10 nucleotides agree with TRBD2. J gave up 6 bases and V 4 bases, and 8 bases lay outside the gene matches. The CDR3 loop spans 16 amino acids. Germline V gives CDR1 SGHNT, CDR2 YENEEA. The CDR3: CASSSFGLAGAGELFF. In DNA form, the CDR3 reads TGTGCCAGCAGCTCCTTTGGGCTAGCGGGAGCCGGGGAGCTGTTTTTT.

The V and J genes are TRBV19 and TRBJ1-1; TRBD1 might be the D (6 bases). The CDR3 sequence is 14 residues long. Germline V lookup: CDR1 LNHDA, CDR2 SQIVND (reference sequence). The ends were cut back, 1 base at V and 5 bases at J, with 11 bases in the middle. This CDR3 reads CASSIAGGVTEAFF. The CDR3 nucleotides are TGTGCCAGTAGTATAGCGGGGGGCGTTACTGAAGCTTTCTTT.

V and J are TRBV11-2 and TRBJ1-5, with D unresolved. Trimming removed 5 bases from V and 0 bases from J, with 5 bases in between. The V gene's germline CDR1 is SGHAT and CDR2 FQNNGV. CDR3 size: 13 residues. This CDR3 is CASSRYSNQPQHF. CDR3 coding DNA: TGTGCCAGCAGCCGTTATAGCAATCAGCCCCAGCATTTT.

The chain has TRBV5-1 and TRBJ1-2; 8 bases fit TRBD1. V trimming: 4 bases; J trimming: 3 bases; junction bases outside the gene matches: 2. Germline CDR1 SGHRS, CDR2 YFSETQ. The CDR3 is 13 amino acids. The CDR3 protein is CASSPGQDYGYTF. The CDR3 nucleotides are TGCGCCAGCAGCCCGGGACAGGACTATGGCTACACCTTC.

The chain combines TRBV5-4 with TRBJ2-6, with a weak D call TRBD2 (5 bases). The germline V gene has CDR1 SGHNT and CDR2 YYREEE (reference sequence). This CDR3 has 16 residues. V was pared by 0 bases and J by 2 bases, with 9 bases between. The CDR3 loop is CASSLVTGAGANVLTF. The CDR3 region has the DNA TGTGCCAGCAGCTTGGTGACCGGGGCTGGGGCCAACGTCCTGACTTTC.